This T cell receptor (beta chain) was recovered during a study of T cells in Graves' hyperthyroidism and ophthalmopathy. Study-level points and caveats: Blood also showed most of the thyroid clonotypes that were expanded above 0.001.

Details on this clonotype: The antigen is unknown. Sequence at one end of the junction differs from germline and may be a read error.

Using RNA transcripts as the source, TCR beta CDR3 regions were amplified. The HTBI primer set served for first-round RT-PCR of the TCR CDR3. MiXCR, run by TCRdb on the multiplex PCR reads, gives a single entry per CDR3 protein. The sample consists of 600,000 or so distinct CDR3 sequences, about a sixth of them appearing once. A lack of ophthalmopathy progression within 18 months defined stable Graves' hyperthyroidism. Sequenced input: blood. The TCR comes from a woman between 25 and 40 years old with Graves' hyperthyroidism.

CDR3 nucleotide sequence: TGTGCCAGCAGTTTGGCCAGGGCTTTGAACGCTGAAGCTTTCTTT. Translating gives CASSLARALNAEAFF. This chain connects TRBV28 to TRBJ1-1; possibly TRBD1 for D (5 bases). CDR3 length equals 15 residues. Germline V gene sequence: CDR1 MDHEN, CDR2 SYDVKM.